A selection of T cell receptor beta chains follows, all from one sample in a study of blood T cell repertoires in COVID-19. Method: immunoSEQ multiplex PCR; TCRdb's copy keeps in-frame clones and lacks some. This repertoire shows 130,000 to 150,000 clones, approximately 86% found once; its top ten account for roughly 2.9%. Sequenced material: peripheral blood. All receptors derive from a woman aged 40-49 years with active or convalescent COVID-19. CDR3s include the opening cysteine and the closing phenylalanine or tryptophan. Clone size is given for some rows only: seen once, a few or many times, or a class if the clone is expanded.

>-|TRBV9
CASTKRQGIYGYTF
>few|TRBV11-2
CASSLDGGTAFNYGYTF
>-|TRBV6-6
CASSYSGQGQGKFF
>-|TRBV27
CASSSSGTASPEAFF
>once|TRBV29-1
CSVGSGSYEQYF
>-|TRBV30
CAWSGRNTMNTEAFF
>-|TRBV11-2
CASSSRTSSGLNTEAFF
>-|TRBV29-1
CSARDRGDYEQYF
>once|TRBV5-1
CASSSGFGNTGELFF
>-|TRBV2
CASDRGNGELFF
>-|TRBV11-2
CASSFRPGAQRAFF
>-|TRBV6-5
CASSYGPKETQYF
>few|TRBV9
CASSVSGGGYTF
>-|TRBV4-3
CASSQRRLTGTEAFF
>-|TRBV6-2/TRBV6-3
CASSYTGNSNQPQHF
>once|TRBV4-3
CASSQDRRGIVTEAFF
>-|TRBV27
CASRQTGQDGYRNEQFF
>-|TRBV19
CASSRRQGEAFF
>-|TRBV28
CASSLPSANVLTF
>-|TRBV27
CASGGGSNSPLHF
>-|TRBV6-7
CASSYSGQGNQPQHF
>-|TRBV6-2/TRBV6-3
CASSRGLAGESGEQYF
>-|TRBV28
CASSLGGQAYEQYF
>-|TRBV4-2
CASSPTGGAETNEKLFF
>-|TRBV18
CASSIDRDSWWEAFF
>once|TRBV14
CASSLPGQGVYGYTF
>-|TRBV7-9
CASVILGTSNTGELFF
>-|TRBV5-1
CASSLGGRTYNEQFF
>once|TRBV5-1
CASSLVDDCAFF
>-|TRBV27
CASSFLFTEAFF
>-|TRBV19
CASVGGETGNQPQHF
>-|TRBV6-5
CASRIGTGQTEAFF
>-|TRBV21-1
CASSKCLPAGGAGVHGYTF
>-|TRBV10-3
CAIAVSGGTQETQYF
>-|TRBV4-3
CASSQDPPRAYNSPLHF
>few|TRBV11-2
CASSSPGLAGGRQTQYF
>once|TRBV5-1
CASSLTGQNTEAFF